These 2 T cell receptor beta chains came from one sample sequenced in a study of Ad26.COV2.S vaccination and SARS-CoV-2 variants. TCRdb's table, derived via immunoSEQ multiplex PCR, lists solely in-frame clones and lacks some. This repertoire shows some 270,000 clones, around 88% found once; its top ten account for 2.9%. As for treatment: around 19 received Ad26.COV2.S at low or high dose, single or two shots; roughly five received placebo; per-sample allocation not given. Day 63 following the first vaccine or placebo injection was when the samples were taken. This specimen was peripheral blood, taken in a trial of Ad26.COV2.S vaccine versus placebo. All receptors come from a person between 18 and 60 years old who received the Ad26.COV2.S COVID-19 vaccine or a placebo.

The rearrangement uses TRBV4-2 and TRBJ2-2; TRBD2 agrees at 10 bases. Germline lookup yields CDR1 LGHNA and CDR2 YNFKEQ. With V trimmed by 4 bases and J by 8 bases, 13 bases remained unmatched. The CDR3 contains 17 residues. The CDR3 DNA follows: TGTGCCAGCAGCCCTATTCCCCCTCTAGCGGGAGAGGGGGAGCTGTTTTTT. The encoded protein is CASSPIPPLAGEGELFF.

This chain links TRBV7-9 with TRBJ2-7; D is ambiguous. The CDR3 has 11 residues. CDR1 and CDR2 from the germline V gene are SEHNR and FQNEAQ (reference sequence). V lost 9 bases to trimming and J lost 3 bases, with 9 bases between them. The CDR3 bases are TGTGCCAGTTTAGGCGACTACGAGCAGTACTTC. Its translation: CASLGDYEQYF.